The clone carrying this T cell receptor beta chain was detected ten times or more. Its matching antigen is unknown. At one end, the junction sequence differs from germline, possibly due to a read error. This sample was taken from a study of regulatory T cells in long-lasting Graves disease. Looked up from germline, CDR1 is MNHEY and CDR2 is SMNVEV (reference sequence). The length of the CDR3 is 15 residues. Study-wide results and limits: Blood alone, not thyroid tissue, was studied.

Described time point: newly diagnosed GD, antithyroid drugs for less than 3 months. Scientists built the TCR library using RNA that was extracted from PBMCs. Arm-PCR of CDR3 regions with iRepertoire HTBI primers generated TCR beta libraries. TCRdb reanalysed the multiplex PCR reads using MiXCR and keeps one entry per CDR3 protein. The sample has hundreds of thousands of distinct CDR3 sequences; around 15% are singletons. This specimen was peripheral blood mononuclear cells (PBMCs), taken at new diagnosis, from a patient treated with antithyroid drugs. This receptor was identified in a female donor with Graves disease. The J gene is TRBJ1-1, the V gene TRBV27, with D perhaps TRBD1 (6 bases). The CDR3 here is CASSLTGQPGAEAFF. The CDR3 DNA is TGTGCCAGCAGTTTAACAGGACAGCCTGGTGCTGAGGCTTTCTTT.